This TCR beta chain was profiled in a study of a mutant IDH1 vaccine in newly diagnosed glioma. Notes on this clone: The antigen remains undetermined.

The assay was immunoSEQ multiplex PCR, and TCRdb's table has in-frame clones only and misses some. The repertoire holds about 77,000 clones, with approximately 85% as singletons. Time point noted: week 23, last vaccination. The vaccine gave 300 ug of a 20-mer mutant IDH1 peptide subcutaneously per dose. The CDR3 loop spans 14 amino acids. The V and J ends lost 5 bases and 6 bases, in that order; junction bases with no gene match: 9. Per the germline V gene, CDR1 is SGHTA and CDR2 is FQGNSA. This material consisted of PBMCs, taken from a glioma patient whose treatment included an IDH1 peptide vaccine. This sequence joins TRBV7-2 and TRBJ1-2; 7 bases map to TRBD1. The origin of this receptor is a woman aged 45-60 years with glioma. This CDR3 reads CASSRQGILDGYTF. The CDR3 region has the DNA TGTGCCAGCAGCCGACAGGGTATATTGGATGGCTACACCTTC.